This T cell receptor (beta chain) is drawn from a study of blood T cell repertoires in COVID-19. Background on the study: COVID-19 samples, acute and convalescent, were from the United States, Italy and Spain.

The CDR3 covers 13 residues. The germline V gene encodes CDR1 ENHRY and CDR2 SYGVKD. V lost 7 bases to trimming and J lost 6 bases; unmatched junction nucleotides: 7. The assay was immunoSEQ multiplex PCR, and TCRdb's table has in-frame clones only and misses some. The profile covers around 300,000 clones, with roughly nine tenths appearing a single time and 1.5% to 2% taken by the ten largest. Participants were placed into cohorts based on the clinical history they reported. In Cohort 3, a recovered donor had either two negative PCRs, clearance, or symptom resolution. The sequence came from a middle-aged woman who had recovered from COVID-19. The V call is TRBV10-3, the J call TRBJ1-2, with 8 bases lining up with TRBD1. The sample was PBMCs or T cells enriched from blood (not recorded which). CDR3 sequence (DNA): TGTGCCATCAAATCGACAGGGGAGGATGGCTACACCTTC. Amino acids: CAIKSTGEDGYTF.